A selection of T cell receptor beta chains follows, all from one sample in a study of PD-1 blockade in classical Hodgkin lymphoma. Repertoires were generated with immunoSEQ multiplex PCR, while TCRdb's copy carries only in-frame clones and drops some. The table lists more than 75,000 clones, around 93% of them singletons. Sequenced material: peripheral blood mononuclear cells (PBMCs), taken before the fourth cycle of nivolumab. These receptors all stem from a human donor with classical Hodgkin lymphoma. The CDR3 runs from the conserved cysteine through the conserved F or W. The D gene is left open where the match is weak. For some rows the clone size is stated as once, few or many, or as a class when expanded; others skip it.

cdr3_aa: CASSDGQSTDTQYF
cdr3_nt: TGTGCCAGCAGTGATGGACAGAGCACAGATACGCAGTATTTT
j_call: TRBJ2-3
clone_size: NA
cdr3_length: 14
d_call: NA
v_call: TRBV28

cdr3_aa: CASSIRRDRGFFSGANVLTF
cdr3_nt: TGTGCCAGTAGTATAAGGCGGGACAGGGGCTTTTTCTCTGGGGCCAACGTCCTGACTTTC
j_call: TRBJ2-6
clone_size: NA
cdr3_length: 20
d_call: TRBD1
v_call: TRBV19

cdr3_aa: CASRRTRDREQYF
cdr3_nt: TGTGCCAGTAGAAGGACACGGGATAGGGAGCAGTACTTC
j_call: TRBJ2-7
clone_size: NA
cdr3_length: 13
d_call: NA
v_call: TRBV19

cdr3_aa: CASSPYTGRILNTEAFF
cdr3_nt: TGTGCCAGCAGTCCTTATACAGGGCGAATCCTGAACACTGAAGCTTTCTTT
j_call: TRBJ1-1
clone_size: NA
cdr3_length: 17
d_call: NA
v_call: TRBV28

cdr3_aa: CASTPDRASNQPQHF
cdr3_nt: TGTGCCAGCACCCCGGACAGGGCGAGCAATCAGCCCCAGCATTTT
j_call: TRBJ1-5
clone_size: NA
cdr3_length: 15
d_call: TRBD1
v_call: TRBV28

cdr3_aa: CASGDWDTEAFF
cdr3_nt: TGCGCCAGTGGGGACTGGGACACTGAAGCTTTCTTT
j_call: TRBJ1-1
clone_size: NA
cdr3_length: 12
d_call: NA
v_call: TRBV10-1

cdr3_aa: CASSLRLGIGGYNEQFF
cdr3_nt: TGTGCCAGCAGCTTACGTTTGGGGATAGGTGGCTACAATGAGCAGTTCTTC
j_call: TRBJ2-1
clone_size: NA
cdr3_length: 17
d_call: NA
v_call: TRBV7-2

cdr3_aa: CASSSPTGGTDTQYF
cdr3_nt: TGTGCCAGCAGCTCCCCGACAGGGGGGACAGATACGCAGTATTTT
j_call: TRBJ2-3
clone_size: NA
cdr3_length: 15
d_call: TRBD1
v_call: TRBV7-9

cdr3_aa: CASSLGAKNIQYF
cdr3_nt: TGCGCCAGCAGCTTGGGGGCCAAAAACATTCAGTACTTC
j_call: TRBJ2-4
clone_size: NA
cdr3_length: 13
d_call: NA
v_call: TRBV5-1

cdr3_aa: CAILEASGRYEQYF
cdr3_nt: TGTGCCATCCTAGAGGCTAGCGGGAGATACGAGCAGTACTTC
j_call: TRBJ2-7
clone_size: NA
cdr3_length: 14
d_call: TRBD2
v_call: TRBV10-3

cdr3_aa: CASSKQGSWSYEQYF
cdr3_nt: TGTGCCAGCAGTAAACAGGGGAGCTGGTCCTACGAGCAGTACTTC
j_call: TRBJ2-7
clone_size: NA
cdr3_length: 15
d_call: TRBD1
v_call: TRBV9

cdr3_aa: CSARPYEQYF
cdr3_nt: TGCAGTGCAAGGCCCTACGAGCAGTACTTC
j_call: TRBJ2-7
clone_size: NA
cdr3_length: 10
d_call: NA
v_call: TRBV20-1

cdr3_aa: CASSRTSGYEQYF
cdr3_nt: TGTGCCAGCAGTCGGACTAGCGGCTACGAGCAGTACTTC
j_call: TRBJ2-7
clone_size: NA
cdr3_length: 13
d_call: TRBD2
v_call: TRBV6-5

cdr3_aa: CASSLVGRNQPQHF
cdr3_nt: TGTGCCAGCAGCTTGGTCGGTCGCAATCAGCCCCAGCATTTT
j_call: TRBJ1-5
clone_size: NA
cdr3_length: 14
d_call: NA
v_call: TRBV5-6

cdr3_aa: CASSPDRDYGYTF
cdr3_nt: TGTGCCAGCAGTCCAGACAGAGACTATGGCTACACCTTC
j_call: TRBJ1-2
clone_size: once
cdr3_length: 13
d_call: NA
v_call: TRBV27

cdr3_aa: CASRIQGSHQPQHF
cdr3_nt: TGTGCCAGCAGAATTCAGGGGTCCCATCAGCCCCAGCATTTT
j_call: TRBJ1-5
clone_size: NA
cdr3_length: 14
d_call: NA
v_call: TRBV28

cdr3_aa: CASSYSPSLLYGYTF
cdr3_nt: TGTGCCAGCAGTTACTCCCCATCGCTCCTCTATGGCTACACCTTC
j_call: TRBJ1-2
clone_size: NA
cdr3_length: 15
d_call: NA
v_call: TRBV6-5

cdr3_aa: CAWSPSGNTIYF
cdr3_nt: TGTGCCTGGAGTCCCTCTGGAAACACCATATATTTT
j_call: TRBJ1-3
clone_size: NA
cdr3_length: 12
d_call: NA
v_call: TRBV30

cdr3_aa: CASSPLGQGIYNEQFF
cdr3_nt: TGTGCTAGCAGCCCCCTGGGACAGGGGATCTACAATGAGCAGTTCTTC
j_call: TRBJ2-1
clone_size: once
cdr3_length: 16
d_call: TRBD1
v_call: TRBV7-7

cdr3_aa: CAWSLDSPKSSPLHF
cdr3_nt: TGTGCCTGGAGTTTAGACTCCCCTAAGAGTTCACCCCTCCACTTT
j_call: TRBJ1-6
clone_size: once
cdr3_length: 15
d_call: NA
v_call: TRBV30

cdr3_aa: CASRAERLTNEKLFF
cdr3_nt: TGTGCCAGCAGGGCTGAGCGGTTAACTAATGAAAAACTGTTTTTT
j_call: TRBJ1-4
clone_size: NA
cdr3_length: 15
d_call: NA
v_call: TRBV28

cdr3_aa: CASSSLATQWDEQFF
cdr3_nt: TGTGCCAGCAGCTCACTAGCAACCCAGTGGGATGAGCAGTTCTTC
j_call: TRBJ2-1
clone_size: NA
cdr3_length: 15
d_call: NA
v_call: TRBV7-9

cdr3_aa: CASSRGYEQYF
cdr3_nt: TGTGCCAGCAGCCGGGGGTACGAGCAGTACTTC
j_call: TRBJ2-7
clone_size: once
cdr3_length: 11
d_call: NA
v_call: TRBV28

cdr3_aa: CAWSVPAGYEQYF
cdr3_nt: TGTGCCTGGAGTGTCCCGGCCGGTTACGAGCAGTACTTC
j_call: TRBJ2-7
clone_size: NA
cdr3_length: 13
d_call: NA
v_call: TRBV30

cdr3_aa: CASSSREGDTQYF
cdr3_nt: TGTGCCAGCAGCTCCAGGGAAGGAGATACGCAGTATTTT
j_call: TRBJ2-3
clone_size: NA
cdr3_length: 13
d_call: NA
v_call: TRBV7-9

cdr3_aa: CASSLGDSAPNIQYF
cdr3_nt: TGTGCCAGCAGCTTGGGGGACAGCGCCCCAAACATTCAGTACTTC
j_call: TRBJ2-4
clone_size: NA
cdr3_length: 15
d_call: TRBD1
v_call: TRBV7-8